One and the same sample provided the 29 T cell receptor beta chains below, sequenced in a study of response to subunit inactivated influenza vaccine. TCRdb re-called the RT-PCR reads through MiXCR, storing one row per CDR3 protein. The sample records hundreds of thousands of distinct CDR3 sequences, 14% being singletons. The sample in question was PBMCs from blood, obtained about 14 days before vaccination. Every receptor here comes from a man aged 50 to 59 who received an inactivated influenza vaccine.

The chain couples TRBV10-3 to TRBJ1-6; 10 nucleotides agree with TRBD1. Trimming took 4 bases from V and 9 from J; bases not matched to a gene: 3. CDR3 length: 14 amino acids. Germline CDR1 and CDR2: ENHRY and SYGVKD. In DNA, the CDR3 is TGTGCCATCAGTGCGGGGACAGGGGTTTCACCCCTCCACTTT. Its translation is CAISAGTGVSPLHF.

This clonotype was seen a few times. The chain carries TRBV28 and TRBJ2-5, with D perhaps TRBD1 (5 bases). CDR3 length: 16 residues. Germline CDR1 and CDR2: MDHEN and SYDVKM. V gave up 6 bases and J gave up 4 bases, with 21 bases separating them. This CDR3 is CASSQGRRSARETQYF. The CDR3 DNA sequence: TGTGCCAGCAGCCAGGGCAGGCGCTCAGCCCGAGAGACCCAGTACTTC. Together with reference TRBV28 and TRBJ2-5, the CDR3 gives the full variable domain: DVKVTQSSRYLVKRTGEKVFLECVQDMDHENMFWYRQDPGLGLRLIYFSYDVKMKEKGDIPEGYSVSREKKERFSLILESASTNQTSMYLCASSQGRRSARETQYFGPGTRLLVL.

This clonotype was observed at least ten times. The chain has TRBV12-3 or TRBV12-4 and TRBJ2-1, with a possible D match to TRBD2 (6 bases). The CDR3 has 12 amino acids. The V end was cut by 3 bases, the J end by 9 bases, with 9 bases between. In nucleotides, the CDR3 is TGTGCCAGCAGTTTGAACGGGGGTGAGCAGTTCTTC. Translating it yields CASSLNGGEQFF.

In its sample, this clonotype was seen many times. The CDR3 DNA sequence: TGTGCCAGCAGCCAAATTCAGAACACCGGGGAGCTGTTTTTT. It specifies CASSQIQNTGELFF. The chain has TRBV4-2 and TRBJ2-2; D uncertain. CDR3 length equals 14 residues. Trimming stripped 2 bases from V and 1 base from J, with 5 bases between. The V gene's germline CDR1 is LGHNA and CDR2 YNFKEQ.

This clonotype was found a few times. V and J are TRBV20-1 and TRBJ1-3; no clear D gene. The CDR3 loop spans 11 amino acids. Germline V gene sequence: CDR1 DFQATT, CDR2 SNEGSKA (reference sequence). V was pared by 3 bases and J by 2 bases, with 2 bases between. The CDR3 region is CSARTGNTIYF. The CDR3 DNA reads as TGCAGTGCTAGGACTGGAAACACCATATATTTT.

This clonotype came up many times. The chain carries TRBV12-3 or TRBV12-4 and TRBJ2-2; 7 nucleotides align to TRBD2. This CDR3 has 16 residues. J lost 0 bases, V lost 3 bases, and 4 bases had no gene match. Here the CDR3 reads CASSFLAGANTGELFF. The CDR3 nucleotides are TGTGCCAGCAGTTTCTTAGCGGGTGCGAACACCGGGGAGCTGTTTTTT.

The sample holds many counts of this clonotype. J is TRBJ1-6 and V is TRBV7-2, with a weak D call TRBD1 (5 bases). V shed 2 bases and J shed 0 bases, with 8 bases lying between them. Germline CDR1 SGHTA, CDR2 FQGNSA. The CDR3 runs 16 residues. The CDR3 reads CASSLSGSSYNSPLHF. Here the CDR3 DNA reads TGTGCCAGCAGCTTATCAGGGAGCTCCTATAATTCACCCCTCCACTTT.

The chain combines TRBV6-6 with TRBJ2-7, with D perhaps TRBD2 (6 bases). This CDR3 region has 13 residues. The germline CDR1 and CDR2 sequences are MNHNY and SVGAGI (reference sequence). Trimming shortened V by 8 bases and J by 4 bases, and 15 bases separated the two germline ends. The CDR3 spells CASGAGTGYEQYF. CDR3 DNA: TGTGCCAGCGGCGCAGGGACTGGGTACGAGCAGTACTTC.

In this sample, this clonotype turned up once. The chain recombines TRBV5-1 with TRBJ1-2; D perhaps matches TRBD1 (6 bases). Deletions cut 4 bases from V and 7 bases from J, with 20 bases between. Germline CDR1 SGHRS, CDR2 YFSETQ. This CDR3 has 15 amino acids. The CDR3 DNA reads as TGCGCCAGCAGCAGCGAAGGACAGCCGAGTAGTGGCTACACCTTC. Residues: CASSSEGQPSSGYTF.

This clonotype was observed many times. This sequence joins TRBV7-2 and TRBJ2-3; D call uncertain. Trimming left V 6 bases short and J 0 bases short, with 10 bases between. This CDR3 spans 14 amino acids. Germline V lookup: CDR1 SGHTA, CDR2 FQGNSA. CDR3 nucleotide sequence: TGTGCCAGCAGAGGCCCACTTAGCACAGATACGCAGTATTTT. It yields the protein CASRGPLSTDTQYF.

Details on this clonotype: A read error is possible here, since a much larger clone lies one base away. CDR3 nucleotide sequence: TGTGCCTGGAGCGCCAGGACAGGGGGACGACAGCCCCAGCATTTT. Translation gives CAWSARTGGRQPQHF. The chain joins TRBV30 to TRBJ1-5; 10 bases line up with TRBD1. Per the germline V gene, CDR1 is GTSNPN and CDR2 is SVGIG (reference sequence). The CDR3 loop spans 15 amino acids. Trimming at V came to 3 bases and at J to 7 bases, leaving 9 bases not matched to a gene.

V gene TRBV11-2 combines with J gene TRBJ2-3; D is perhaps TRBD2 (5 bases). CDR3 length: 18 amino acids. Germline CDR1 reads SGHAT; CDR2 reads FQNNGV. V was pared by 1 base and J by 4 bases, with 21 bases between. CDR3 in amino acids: CASSLVYGLAGRSDTQYF. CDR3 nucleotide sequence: TGTGCCAGCAGCTTAGTGTACGGTTTGGCGGGTAGGTCAGATACGCAGTATTTT.

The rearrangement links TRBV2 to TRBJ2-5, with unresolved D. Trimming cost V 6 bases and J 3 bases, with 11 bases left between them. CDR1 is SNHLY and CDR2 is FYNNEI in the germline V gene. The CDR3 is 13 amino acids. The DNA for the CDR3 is TGTGCCAGCAGGTTAATAGTGGAAGAGACCCAGTACTTC. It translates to CASRLIVEETQYF.

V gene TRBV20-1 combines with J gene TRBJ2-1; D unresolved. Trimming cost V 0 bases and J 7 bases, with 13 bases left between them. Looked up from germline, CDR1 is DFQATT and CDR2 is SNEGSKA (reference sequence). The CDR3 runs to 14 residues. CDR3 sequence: CSARDSWPQNEQFF. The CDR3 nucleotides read TGCAGTGCTAGAGATTCGTGGCCACAGAATGAGCAGTTCTTC.

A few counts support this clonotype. The DNA for the CDR3 is TGTGCCAGCAGCCTAGGCCCAGGGGGCTACAATGAGCAGTTCTTC. It is translated as CASSLGPGGYNEQFF. The chain is built from TRBV7-8 and TRBJ2-1; 7 bases align to TRBD1. Trimming took 5 bases from V and 3 from J; bases not matched to a gene: 7. The germline CDR1 and CDR2 sequences are SGHVS and FQNEAQ. The CDR3 has 15 amino acids.

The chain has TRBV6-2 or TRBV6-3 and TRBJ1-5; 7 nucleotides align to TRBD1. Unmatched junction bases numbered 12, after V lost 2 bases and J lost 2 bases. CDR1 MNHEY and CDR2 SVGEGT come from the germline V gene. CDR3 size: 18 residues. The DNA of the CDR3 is TGTGCCAGCAGTTACCGACAGGGAATCGAGTCTGGCAATCAGCCCCAGCATTTT. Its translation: CASSYRQGIESGNQPQHF.

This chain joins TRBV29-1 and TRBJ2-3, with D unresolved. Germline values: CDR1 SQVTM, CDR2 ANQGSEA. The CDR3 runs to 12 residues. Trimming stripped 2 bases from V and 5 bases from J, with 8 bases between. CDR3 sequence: CSVEFPLDTQYF. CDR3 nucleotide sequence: TGCAGCGTTGAATTTCCGTTAGATACGCAGTATTTT.

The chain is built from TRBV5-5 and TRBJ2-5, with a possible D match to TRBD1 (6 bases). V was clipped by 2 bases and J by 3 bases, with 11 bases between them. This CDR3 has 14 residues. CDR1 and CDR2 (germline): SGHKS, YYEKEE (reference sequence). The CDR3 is CASSFVGAEETQYF. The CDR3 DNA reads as TGTGCCAGCAGCTTCGTGGGGGCTGAAGAGACCCAGTACTTC.

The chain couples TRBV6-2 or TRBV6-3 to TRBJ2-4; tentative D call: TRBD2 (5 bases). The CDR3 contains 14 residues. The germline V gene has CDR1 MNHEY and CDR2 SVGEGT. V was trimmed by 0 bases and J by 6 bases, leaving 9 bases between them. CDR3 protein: CASSYSNEGNIQYF. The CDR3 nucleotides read TGTGCCAGCAGTTACTCAAACGAGGGAAACATTCAGTACTTC.

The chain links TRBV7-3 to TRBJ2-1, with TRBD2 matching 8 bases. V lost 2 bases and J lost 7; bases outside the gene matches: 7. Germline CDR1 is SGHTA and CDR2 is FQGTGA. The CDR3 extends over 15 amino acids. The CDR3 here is CASSLGTSPQNEQFF. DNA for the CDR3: TGTGCCAGCAGCTTAGGGACTAGTCCTCAGAATGAGCAGTTCTTC.

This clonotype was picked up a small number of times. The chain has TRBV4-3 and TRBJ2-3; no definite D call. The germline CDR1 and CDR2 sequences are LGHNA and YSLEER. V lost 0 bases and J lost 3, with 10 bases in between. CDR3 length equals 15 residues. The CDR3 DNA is TGCGCCAGCAGCCAAGATCCGGCTTATACAGATACGCAGTATTTT. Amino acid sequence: CASSQDPAYTDTQYF.

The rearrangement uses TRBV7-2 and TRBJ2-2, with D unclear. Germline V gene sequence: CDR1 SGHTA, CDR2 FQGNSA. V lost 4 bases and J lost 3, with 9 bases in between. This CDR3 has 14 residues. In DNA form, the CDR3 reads TGTGCCAGCAGCTCATCTGGATACACCGGGGAGCTGTTTTTT. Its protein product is CASSSSGYTGELFF.

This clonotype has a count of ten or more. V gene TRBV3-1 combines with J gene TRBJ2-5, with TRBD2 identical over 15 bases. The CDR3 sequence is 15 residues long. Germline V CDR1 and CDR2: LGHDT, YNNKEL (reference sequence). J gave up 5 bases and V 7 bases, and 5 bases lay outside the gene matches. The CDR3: CASNPGLAGGETQYF. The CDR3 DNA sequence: TGTGCCAGCAACCCGGGACTAGCGGGAGGTGAGACCCAGTACTTC.

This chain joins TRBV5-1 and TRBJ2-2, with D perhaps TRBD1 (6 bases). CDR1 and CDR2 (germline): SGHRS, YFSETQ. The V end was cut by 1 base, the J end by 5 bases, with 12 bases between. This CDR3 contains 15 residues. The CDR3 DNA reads TGCGCCAGCAGCTTGTCGTCGGGGACAACCGGGGAGCTGTTTTTT. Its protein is CASSLSSGTTGELFF.

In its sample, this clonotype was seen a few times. The CDR3 is CASSIGQESQPQHF. CDR3 sequence (DNA): TGTGCCAGCAGTATCGGACAGGAAAGCCAGCCCCAGCATTTT. The V and J genes are TRBV12-3 or TRBV12-4 and TRBJ1-5; TRBD1 aligns across 7 bases. The CDR3 covers 14 residues. The ends lost 5 bases at V and 7 bases at J; junction bases unmatched: 8.

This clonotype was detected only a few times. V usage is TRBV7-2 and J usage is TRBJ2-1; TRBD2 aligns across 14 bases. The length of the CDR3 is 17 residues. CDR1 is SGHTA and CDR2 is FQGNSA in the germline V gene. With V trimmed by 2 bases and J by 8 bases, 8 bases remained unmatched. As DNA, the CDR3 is TGTGCCAGCAGCTTACCTGGGACTAGCGGGAGCTTCGATGAGCAGTTCTTC. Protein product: CASSLPGTSGSFDEQFF.

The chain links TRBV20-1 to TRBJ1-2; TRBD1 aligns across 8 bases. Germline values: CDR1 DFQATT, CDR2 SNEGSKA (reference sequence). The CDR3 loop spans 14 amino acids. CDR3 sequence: CRADAGTGGYGYTF. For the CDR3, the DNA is TGCAGAGCAGACGCCGGGACAGGAGGTTATGGCTACACCTTC.

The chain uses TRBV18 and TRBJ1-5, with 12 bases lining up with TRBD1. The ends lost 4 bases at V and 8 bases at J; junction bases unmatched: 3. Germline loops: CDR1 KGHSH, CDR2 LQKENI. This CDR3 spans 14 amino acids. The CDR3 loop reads CASSRGQGAEPQHF. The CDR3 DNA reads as TGTGCCAGCTCACGGGGACAGGGGGCCGAGCCCCAGCATTTT.

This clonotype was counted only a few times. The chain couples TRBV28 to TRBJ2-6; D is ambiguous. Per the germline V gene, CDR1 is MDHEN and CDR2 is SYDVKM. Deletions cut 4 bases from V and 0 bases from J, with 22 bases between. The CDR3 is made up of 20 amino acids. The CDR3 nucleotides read TGTGCCAGCAGTTCCATTGCGATCAGTTTCGGTTACTCTGGGGCCAACGTCCTGACTTTC. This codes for CASSSIAISFGYSGANVLTF. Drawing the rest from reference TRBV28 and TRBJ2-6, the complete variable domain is DVKVTQSSRYLVKRTGEKVFLECVQDMDHENMFWYRQDPGLGLRLIYFSYDVKMKEKGDIPEGYSVSREKKERFSLILESASTNQTSMYLCASSSIAISFGYSGANVLTFGAGSRLTVL.